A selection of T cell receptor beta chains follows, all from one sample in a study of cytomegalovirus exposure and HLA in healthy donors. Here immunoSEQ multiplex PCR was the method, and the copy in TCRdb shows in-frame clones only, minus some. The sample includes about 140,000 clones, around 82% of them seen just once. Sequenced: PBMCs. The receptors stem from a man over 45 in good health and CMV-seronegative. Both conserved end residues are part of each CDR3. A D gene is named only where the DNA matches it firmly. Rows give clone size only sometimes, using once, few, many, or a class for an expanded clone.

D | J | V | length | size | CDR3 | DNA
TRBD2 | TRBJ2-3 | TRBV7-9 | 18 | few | CASRRGAGGPVGADTQYF | TGTGCCAGCAGGAGAGGAGCGGGAGGGCCCGTGGGTGCAGATACGCAGTATTTT
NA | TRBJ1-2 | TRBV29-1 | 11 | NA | CSGGEADHYTF | TGCAGCGGGGGGGAGGCCGATCACTACACCTTC
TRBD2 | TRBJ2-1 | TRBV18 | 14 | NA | CASSLGLVGNEQFF | TGTGCCAGCTCACTCGGACTAGTCGGCAATGAGCAGTTCTTC
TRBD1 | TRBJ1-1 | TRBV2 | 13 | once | CASSWGQDYEAFF | TGTGCCAGCAGTTGGGGACAGGACTATGAAGCTTTCTTT
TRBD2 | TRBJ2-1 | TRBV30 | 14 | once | CAWSAGLGNNEQFF | TGTGCCTGGAGTGCAGGACTAGGGAACAATGAGCAGTTCTTC
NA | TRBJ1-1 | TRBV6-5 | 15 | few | CATSKGGQSSTEAFF | TGTGCCACTTCGAAAGGGGGACAAAGTAGCACTGAAGCTTTCTTT
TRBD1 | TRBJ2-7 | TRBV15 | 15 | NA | CATSRDQNRGNEQYF | TGTGCCACCAGCAGAGATCAAAACAGGGGGAACGAGCAGTACTTC
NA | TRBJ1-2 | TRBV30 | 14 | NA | CAWSVYRVGYGYTF | TGTGCCTGGAGTGTATACAGGGTGGGCTATGGCTACACCTTC
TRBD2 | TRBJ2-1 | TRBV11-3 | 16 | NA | CASSRGTSGVYNEQFF | TGTGCCAGCAGCCGCGGGACTAGCGGGGTTTACAATGAGCAGTTCTTC
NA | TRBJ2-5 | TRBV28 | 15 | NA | CASSFGGQRQETQYF | TGTGCCAGCAGTTTCGGGGGACAGCGGCAAGAGACCCAGTACTTC
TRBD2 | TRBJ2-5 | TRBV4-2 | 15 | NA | CASSQGTSGQETQYF | TGTGCCAGCAGCCAAGGGACTAGCGGGCAAGAGACCCAGTACTTC
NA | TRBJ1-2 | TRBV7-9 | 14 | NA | CASSLEKFSGGYTF | TGTGCCAGCAGCTTAGAAAAGTTTTCGGGTGGCTACACCTTC
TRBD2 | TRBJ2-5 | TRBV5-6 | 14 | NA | CASSSSGLQETQYF | TGTGCCAGCAGCTCTAGCGGCCTCCAAGAGACCCAGTACTTC
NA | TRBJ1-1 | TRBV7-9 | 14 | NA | CASSLTSGWRRAFF | TGTGCCAGCAGCTTAACCTCAGGGTGGAGAAGAGCTTTCTTT
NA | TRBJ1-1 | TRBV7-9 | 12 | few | CASSLQITEAFF | TGTGCCAGCAGCTTGCAGATCACTGAAGCTTTCTTT
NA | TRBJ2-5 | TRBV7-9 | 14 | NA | CASSRGAGEETQYF | TGTGCCAGCAGCCGGGGGGCGGGGGAAGAGACCCAGTACTTC
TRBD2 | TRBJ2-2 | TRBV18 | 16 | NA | CASSPRTSGSSGELFF | TGTGCCAGCTCACCACGGACTAGCGGGAGTTCCGGGGAGCTGTTTTTT
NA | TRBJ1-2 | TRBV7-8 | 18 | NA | CASSLTPIRGGTSYGYTF | TGTGCCAGCAGCTTGACACCGATCAGGGGCGGTACGAGCTATGGCTACACCTTC
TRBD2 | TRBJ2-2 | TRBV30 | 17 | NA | CAWSGPGLAVNTGELFF | TGTGCCTGGAGTGGTCCGGGACTAGCGGTAAACACCGGGGAGCTGTTTTTT
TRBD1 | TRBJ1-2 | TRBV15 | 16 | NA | CATSRLTLGQGGGYTF | TGTGCCACCAGCAGACTTACGTTAGGACAGGGAGGGGGCTACACCTTC
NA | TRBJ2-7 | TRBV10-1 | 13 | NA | CASSSDTSYEQYF | TGCGCCAGCAGTTCGGACACTTCCTACGAGCAGTACTTC
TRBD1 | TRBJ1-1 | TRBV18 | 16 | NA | CASSPQGQGGFAEAFF | TGTGCCAGCTCACCACAGGGACAGGGGGGATTCGCTGAAGCTTTCTTT
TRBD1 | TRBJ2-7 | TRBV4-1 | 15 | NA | CASSQDSGQDYEQYF | TGCGCCAGCAGCCAAGACTCCGGACAGGACTACGAGCAGTACTTC
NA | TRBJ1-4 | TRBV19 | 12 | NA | CASRQNNEKLFF | TGTGCCAGTAGACAGAATAATGAAAAACTGTTTTTT
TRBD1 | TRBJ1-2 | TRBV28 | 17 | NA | CASSRPSGQGAGYGYTF | TGTGCCAGCAGCCGACCGTCGGGACAGGGGGCAGGGTATGGCTACACCTTC
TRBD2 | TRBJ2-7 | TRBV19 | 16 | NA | CASRPNGLAGGYEQYF | TGTGCCAGTAGACCCAACGGCCTAGCGGGAGGGTACGAGCAGTACTTC
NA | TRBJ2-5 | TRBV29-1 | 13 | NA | CSVAMQGTETQYF | TGCAGCGTTGCTATGCAGGGGACAGAGACCCAGTACTTC
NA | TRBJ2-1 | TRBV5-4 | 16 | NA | CASSLEAGPPYNEQFF | TGTGCCAGCAGCTTAGAAGCAGGGCCTCCTTACAATGAGCAGTTCTTC
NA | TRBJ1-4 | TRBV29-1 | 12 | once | CSVEGGEEKLFF | TGCAGCGTTGAAGGCGGGGAAGAAAAACTGTTTTTT
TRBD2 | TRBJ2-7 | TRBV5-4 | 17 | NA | CASSLSFLAGENYEQYF | TGTGCCAGCAGCTTGTCCTTTCTAGCGGGGGAAAACTACGAGCAGTACTTC
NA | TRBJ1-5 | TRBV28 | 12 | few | CASSSGKGSQHF | TGTGCCAGCAGCTCAGGGAAGGGGTCCCAGCATTTT
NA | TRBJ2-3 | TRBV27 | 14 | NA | CASSSAVSTDTQYF | TGTGCCAGCAGTTCTGCAGTTAGCACAGATACGCAGTATTTT
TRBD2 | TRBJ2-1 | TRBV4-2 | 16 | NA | CASSQDLASGGREQFF | TGTGCCAGCAGCCAAGACCTAGCTAGCGGGGGACGGGAGCAGTTCTTC
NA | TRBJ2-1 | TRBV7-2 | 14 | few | CASSLGQGTLKQFF | TGTGCCAGCAGCTTAGGGCAGGGGACCTTAAAGCAGTTCTTC
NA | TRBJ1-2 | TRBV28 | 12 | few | CASSVRARGYTF | TGTGCCAGCAGTGTCAGGGCGAGGGGCTACACCTTC
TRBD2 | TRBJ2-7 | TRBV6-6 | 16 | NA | CASSSRGLVNSYEQYF | TGTGCCAGCAGTTCCCGAGGACTAGTTAACTCCTACGAGCAGTACTTC
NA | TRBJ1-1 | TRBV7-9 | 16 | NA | CASSVEKGWSNTEAFF | TGTGCCAGCAGCGTAGAGAAGGGGTGGTCGAACACTGAAGCTTTCTTT
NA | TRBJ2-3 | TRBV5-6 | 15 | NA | CASSYRTAGTDTQYF | TGTGCCAGCAGCTATCGGACAGCGGGCACAGATACGCAGTATTTT
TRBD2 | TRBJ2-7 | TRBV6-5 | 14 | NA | CASSPGRSRYEQYF | TGTGCCAGCAGTCCCGGGAGGTCGCGCTACGAGCAGTACTTC
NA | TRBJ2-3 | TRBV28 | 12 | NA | CAHRAGTDTQYF | TGTGCACACAGGGCCGGCACAGATACGCAGTATTTT
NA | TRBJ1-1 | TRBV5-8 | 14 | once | CASSLAGANTEAFF | TGTGCCAGCAGCTTAGCAGGGGCAAACACTGAAGCTTTCTTT